The 25 T cell receptor beta chains presented below share a single source sample, sequenced in a study of CD8+ T cells in alopecia areata. Sample treatment: oral pan-JAK inhibitor, 5-10 mg twice daily. cDNA prepared by RNA extraction and subsequent reverse transcription served as the template for sequencing. The method was immunoSEQ multiplex PCR; TCRdb's version includes in-frame clones alone and lacks a portion of them. The sample holds approximately 210,000 clones, roughly two fifths seen once. This sample comprised CD4+ T cells sorted from blood, obtained around week 36, from a patient treated with tofacitinib. The receptor source for this set is a human donor with alopecia areata.

This clone showed up just a few times. The chain carries TRBV5-1 and TRBJ1-2, with D maybe TRBD1 (5 bases). V was shortened by 0 bases and J by 6 bases, with 9 bases between the two germline ends. Germline CDR1 and CDR2: SGHRS and YFSETQ. The CDR3 has 13 amino acids. The CDR3 spells CASSLEQVDGYTF. DNA of the CDR3: TGCGCCAGCAGCTTGGAACAGGTGGATGGCTACACCTTC.

The V and J genes are TRBV11-2 and TRBJ2-2; 10 bases fit TRBD2. The CDR3 covers 17 residues. V was pared by 7 bases and J by 4 bases, with 12 bases of the junction left unmatched. Germline CDR1 SGHAT, CDR2 FQNNGV. CDR3 sequence: CASIGSLAGVFTGELFF. The CDR3 DNA reads TGTGCCAGCATTGGATCCCTAGCGGGAGTATTCACCGGGGAGCTGTTTTTT.

The chain joins TRBV2 to TRBJ1-4; D not resolved. Germline V gene data show CDR1 as SNHLY and CDR2 as FYNNEI. V lost 8 bases and J lost 7, with 11 bases in between. The CDR3 totals 12 residues. CDR3 region: CASGAVREKLFF. The CDR3 nucleotides are TGTGCCAGCGGAGCGGTCCGTGAAAAACTGTTTTTT.

This clone came up once. The J gene is TRBJ1-5, the V gene TRBV15, with no clear D. V lost 0 bases and J 2 bases, leaving 5 bases between the germline ends. The length of the CDR3 is 14 residues. Germline V gene data show CDR1 as LNHNV and CDR2 as YYDKDF (reference sequence). CDR3 amino acids: CATSREDGNQPQHF. CDR3 in DNA: TGTGCCACCAGCAGAGAAGATGGCAATCAGCCCCAGCATTTT.

This clone was recorded once. This chain uses TRBV15 with TRBJ1-1; D is unclear. V was trimmed by 0 bases and J by 4 bases, leaving 15 bases between them. CDR3 size: 16 residues. Germline CDR1 and CDR2: LNHNV and YYDKDF (reference sequence). CDR3 in DNA: TGTGCCACCAGCAGAGATACATCGGGGTGGGCCACTGAAGCTTTCTTT. This sequence encodes CATSRDTSGWATEAFF.

CDR3 DNA sequence: TGTGCCTGGAGTCGAGGGGCAGAGCAGCCCCAGCATTTT. Residues: CAWSRGAEQPQHF. The rearrangement joins TRBV30 to TRBJ1-5; weak D call: TRBD1 (5 bases). V was shortened by 2 bases and J by 7 bases, with 12 bases between the two germline ends. Germline V gene data show CDR1 as GTSNPN and CDR2 as SVGIG (reference sequence). The length of the CDR3 is 13 residues.

This clone turned up a few times. V usage is TRBV15 and J usage is TRBJ1-2, with 8 nucleotides matching TRBD1. CDR1 LNHNV and CDR2 YYDKDF come from the germline V gene (reference sequence). The CDR3 runs 14 residues. V was pared by 8 bases and J by 0 bases, with 5 bases of the junction left unmatched. DNA of the CDR3: TGTGCCACCGTCCAGGGGGCCTCTAACTATGGCTACACCTTC. It encodes CATVQGASNYGYTF.

The count of this clone is one. The rearrangement joins TRBV5-1 to TRBJ2-7, with unresolved D. V was cut by 0 bases and J by 0 bases, with 10 bases left in between. The CDR3 is 15 amino acids. Per germline, CDR1 SGHRS and CDR2 YFSETQ. CDR3 in amino acids: CASSLERTNSYEQYF. Here the CDR3 DNA reads TGCGCCAGCAGCTTGGAACGGACCAACTCCTACGAGCAGTACTTC.

The chain has TRBV30 and TRBJ2-7; 7 bases are shared with TRBD2. This CDR3 is 15 amino acids long. V lost 5 bases and J lost 4; bases outside the gene matches: 14. Germline values: CDR1 GTSNPN, CDR2 SVGIG (reference sequence). CDR3 sequence reads: CAWSGGGSRVYEQYF. The CDR3 nucleotides are TGTGCCTGGTCAGGTGGCGGGAGTCGTGTATACGAGCAGTACTTC.

The table lists this clone with many counts. The rearrangement links TRBV5-1 to TRBJ2-3, with 9 bases lining up with TRBD2. The CDR3 runs 16 residues. Per germline, CDR1 SGHRS and CDR2 YFSETQ. V shed 4 bases and J 2 bases; nucleotides not matched to a gene: 8. The CDR3: CASSIRTSEVTDTQYF. The CDR3 DNA reads TGCGCCAGCAGCATCCGGACTAGCGAGGTCACAGATACGCAGTATTTT.

J is TRBJ2-6 and V is TRBV5-6, with D possibly matching TRBD1 (6 bases). Trimming pared 6 bases from V and 2 bases from J, leaving 21 bases between. Germline-derived CDR1 and CDR2 are SGHDT and YYEEEE. This CDR3 contains 18 residues. The CDR3 DNA follows: TGTGCCAGCACCACCTTTTGGGACATCGAAGCTGGGGCCAACGTCCTGACTTTC. It is translated as CASTTFWDIEAGANVLTF.

This sequence joins TRBV29-1 and TRBJ2-3; D may match TRBD1 or TRBD2 (5 bases each). Per germline, CDR1 SQVTM and CDR2 ANQGSEA. Trimming took 1 base from V and 4 from J, leaving 15 bases between them. The CDR3 covers 15 residues. The CDR3 region has the DNA TGCAGCGTTGAAGTCGGGACCCCATCGGCAGATACGCAGTATTTT. It translates to CSVEVGTPSADTQYF.

The rearrangement links TRBV7-2 to TRBJ1-1, with 7 bases identical to TRBD1. Germline V gene sequence: CDR1 SGHTA, CDR2 FQGNSA. Unmatched junction bases numbered 12, after V lost 4 bases and J lost 1 base. CDR3 length equals 17 residues. CDR3 bases: TGTGCCAGCAGCTACGCCGACTCGGGACAGACGAACACTGAAGCTTTCTTT. It translates to CASSYADSGQTNTEAFF.

V and J are TRBV10-3 and TRBJ2-5; 7 bases agree with TRBD1. With 6 bases clipped from V and 5 bases from J, the junction kept 6 bases outside the gene matches. CDR1 is ENHRY and CDR2 is SYGVKD in the germline V gene. The CDR3 has 13 residues. The CDR3 region is CAIRAGGWETQYF. CDR3 nucleotide sequence: TGTGCCATCAGGGCAGGGGGTTGGGAGACCCAGTACTTC.

This clone was recorded only once. The V gene is TRBV4-2, the J gene TRBJ2-3; 8 bases are shared with TRBD2. The CDR3 totals 15 residues. Trimming cost V 4 bases and J 4 bases; bases outside gene matches: 7. In germline, CDR1 is LGHNA, CDR2 YNFKEQ. In DNA form, the CDR3 reads TGTGCCAGCAGCCCCCGGGGGGGAAGGGCAGATACGCAGTATTTT. Its protein product is CASSPRGGRADTQYF.

This chain uses TRBV15 with TRBJ1-5; D is perhaps TRBD1 (5 bases). There are 14 residues in the CDR3. V was clipped by 6 bases and J by 3 bases, with 12 bases between them. Germline V gene lookup returns CDR1 LNHNV and CDR2 YYDKDF (reference sequence). CDR3 nucleotides: TGTGCCACCAGAGTTGGGGCTGACAATCAGCCCCAGCATTTT. As protein: CATRVGADNQPQHF.

Points on this clone: Other DNA sequences in the sample encode the same CDR3. This chain uses TRBV18 with TRBJ2-7, with 9 bases matching TRBD1. The CDR3 loop spans 14 amino acids. Germline V gives CDR1 KGHSH, CDR2 LQKENI. V gave up 6 bases and J gave up 1 base; unmatched junction bases: 4. CDR3 amino acids: CASSRDRVSYEQYF. The DNA for the CDR3 is TGTGCCAGCTCCCGGGACAGGGTATCCTACGAGCAGTACTTC. Looking up the rest from reference TRBV18 and TRBJ2-7 gives the full variable domain: NAGVMQNPRHLVRRRGQEARLRCSPMKGHSHVYWYRQLPEEGLKFMVYLQKENIIDESGMPKERFSAEFPKEGPSILRIQQVVRGDSAAYFCASSRDRVSYEQYFGPGTRLTVT.

The chain employs TRBV6-5 and TRBJ1-1; 7 bases fit TRBD1. CDR3 length: 14 amino acids. Germline V CDR1 and CDR2: MNHEY, SVGAGI. The V gene end was trimmed by 7 bases and the J gene end by 4 bases; junction bases not matched to a gene: 9. DNA of the CDR3: TGTGCCAGCACATACCGGGACAGTGGCACTGAAGCTTTCTTT. It encodes CASTYRDSGTEAFF.

The chain links TRBV6-5 to TRBJ1-2; unclear D gene. The V gene lost 5 bases and the J gene lost 4 bases, with 11 bases spanning the gap. Germline CDR1 and CDR2: MNHEY and SVGAGI. CDR3 length equals 13 residues. The CDR3 sequence is CASSRTVAYGYTF. CDR3 in DNA: TGTGCCAGCAGTCGGACGGTCGCCTATGGCTACACCTTC.

This chain uses TRBV11-2 with TRBJ1-5; D ambiguous. This CDR3 has 15 residues. The germline CDR1 and CDR2 sequences are SGHAT and FQNNGV. Trimming pared 5 bases from V and 4 bases from J, leaving 15 bases between. The CDR3 DNA sequence: TGTGCCAGCAGCATCTCGCCTAGTACGAATCAGCCCCAGCATTTT. As protein: CASSISPSTNQPQHF.

The J gene is TRBJ2-1, the V gene TRBV7-8; D remains ambiguous. The length of the CDR3 is 15 residues. Between the trimmed V and J ends, which lost 5 bases and 5 bases, there was a span of 16 bases. Germline lookup yields CDR1 SGHVS and CDR2 FQNEAQ. The chain's CDR3 is CASSLLLRPDNEQFF. The CDR3 DNA reads as TGTGCCAGCAGCCTTCTCTTGAGACCCGACAATGAGCAGTTCTTC.

This clone was seen more than once but under ten times. The chain joins TRBV7-2 to TRBJ2-1; 13 bases agree with TRBD2. J gave up 2 bases and V 4 bases, and 11 bases lay outside the gene matches. This CDR3 is 19 amino acids long. Germline V gives CDR1 SGHTA, CDR2 FQGNSA. The CDR3 DNA sequence: TGTGCCAGCAGCTCCCAAACCGGACTAGCGGGAGTCCCCTACAATGAGCAGTTCTTC. This translates into CASSSQTGLAGVPYNEQFF.

The chain uses TRBV5-5 and TRBJ2-1; 9 positions agree with TRBD2. The CDR3 totals 15 residues. Germline CDR1 and CDR2: SGHKS and YYEKEE (reference sequence). Losses at the gene ends were 4 bases for V and 0 bases for J; bases not matched to a gene: 2. CDR3: CASSNSGSSYNEQFF. CDR3 coding DNA: TGTGCCAGCAGCAATAGCGGGAGCTCCTACAATGAGCAGTTCTTC.

The V call is TRBV6-5, the J call TRBJ2-3; 11 positions agree with TRBD1. In germline, CDR1 is MNHEY, CDR2 SVGAGI. V dropped 10 bases and J dropped 6; count of bases not matched to a gene: 3. This CDR3 is 12 amino acids long. The CDR3 nucleotides are TGTGCCACGGACAGGGGGCATGATACGCAGTATTTT. This translates into CATDRGHDTQYF.

The chain recombines TRBV7-3 with TRBJ2-3; D call uncertain. The V and J ends lost 1 base and 5 bases respectively, with 7 bases between them. The CDR3 runs to 13 residues. Germline V gene data show CDR1 as SGHTA and CDR2 as FQGTGA. The CDR3 spells CASSLITGDTQYF. CDR3 nucleotides: TGTGCCAGCAGCTTAATTACGGGAGATACGCAGTATTTT.